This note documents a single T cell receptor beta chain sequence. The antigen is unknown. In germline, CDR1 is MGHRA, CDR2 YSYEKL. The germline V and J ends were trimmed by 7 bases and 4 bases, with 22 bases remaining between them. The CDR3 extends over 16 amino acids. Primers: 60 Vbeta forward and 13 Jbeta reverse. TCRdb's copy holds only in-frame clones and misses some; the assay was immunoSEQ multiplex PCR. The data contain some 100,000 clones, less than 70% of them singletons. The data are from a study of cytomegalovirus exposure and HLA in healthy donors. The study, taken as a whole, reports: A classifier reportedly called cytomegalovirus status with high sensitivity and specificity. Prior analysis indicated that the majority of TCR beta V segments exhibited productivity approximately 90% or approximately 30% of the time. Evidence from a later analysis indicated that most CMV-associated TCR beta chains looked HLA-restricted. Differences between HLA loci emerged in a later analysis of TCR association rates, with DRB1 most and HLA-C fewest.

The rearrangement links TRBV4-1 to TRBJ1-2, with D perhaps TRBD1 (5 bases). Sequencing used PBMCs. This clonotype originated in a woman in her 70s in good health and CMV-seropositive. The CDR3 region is CASTPGGSSGLYGYTF. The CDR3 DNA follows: TGCGCCAGCACCCCCGGGGGTTCCTCCGGTCTCTATGGCTACACCTTC.